The table lists the clone carrying this T cell receptor beta chain with a few counts. What it binds is unknown. These data come from a study of T cell repertoires in cytomegalovirus infection. Study-wide context: Shared public TCR beta signatures pointed to both CMV infection and a matching HLA type. Study-level findings and limits: The ex vivo response showed dominance by HLA-C-restricted CMV-specific TCR beta clonotypes. The cumulative frequency of public TCR beta families distinguished individuals who carried CMV together with the relevant HLA.

In TCRdb, the reads were re-called with MiXCR into one record per CDR3 protein. Of hundreds of thousands of distinct CDR3 sequences listed, roughly 31% were seen once; the top ten hold roughly an eighth. This CDR3 is 10 amino acids long. Germline V gives CDR1 SGHTS, CDR2 YDEGEE. V dropped 9 bases and J dropped 9 bases, with 12 bases sitting between them. The receptor was derived from a human donor in good health (CMV status not recorded). Some clones in this sample may be carry-over from other donors' samples. What was sequenced was PBMCs. The chain employs TRBV5-8 and TRBJ2-5; D remains unclear. CDR3 DNA sequence: TGTGCCACCAGATCGGGTCCCCAGTACTTC. It is translated as CATRSGPQYF.